One and the same sample provided the 4 T cell receptor beta chains below, sequenced in a study of OX40 agonist ivuxolimab in advanced cancers. Measured with immunoSEQ multiplex PCR; TCRdb has only the in-frame clones, and not every one. Here the sample spans around 50,000 clones, 60% to 85% being singletons. Here the sequenced sample was CD4+ or CD8+ T cells sorted from blood, taken in a trial of the OX40 agonist ivuxolimab. The receptor source for this set is an adult with an advanced solid tumor such as melanoma, head and neck, liver or kidney cancer.

This rearrangement joins TRBV6-5 to TRBJ2-5; possible D gene TRBD1, 6 bases. Gene TRBJ2-7 matches the end of the DNA better, so the J call may be wrong. Germline CDR1 reads MNHEY; CDR2 reads SVGAGI. The CDR3 consists of 11 residues. The CDR3 DNA sequence: TGTGCCACAGGGGCCTCCTACGAGCAGTACTTC. It encodes CATGASYEQYF.

The chain has TRBV7-2 and TRBJ1-2; D is unclear. There are 14 residues in the CDR3. CDR1 is SGHTA and CDR2 is FQGNSA in the germline V gene. V gave up 1 base and J gave up 6 bases, with 12 bases separating them. The CDR3 region has the DNA TGTGCCAGCAGCTTAGGACCCCGTTCAGATGGCTACACCTTC. Protein: CASSLGPRSDGYTF.

The rearrangement uses TRBV7-8 and TRBJ1-1, with unresolved D. V gave up 8 bases and J gave up 1 base, with 11 bases separating them. This CDR3 has 13 amino acids. Germline CDR1 SGHVS, CDR2 FQNEAQ. DNA of the CDR3: TGTGCCAGCCGACCTAGGGCGAACACTGAAGCTTTCTTT. Amino acid sequence: CASRPRANTEAFF.

The chain has TRBV27 and TRBJ1-2, with D possibly TRBD1 on 6 matching bases. There are 18 residues in the CDR3. The germline V gene has CDR1 MNHEY and CDR2 SMNVEV (reference sequence). Trimming shortened V by 4 bases and J by 5 bases, and 26 bases separated the two germline ends. Written as DNA, the CDR3 is TGTGCCAGCAGTTCCCTACACACCTCAGGGGCCTTCGGGTATGGCTACACCTTC. Translation: CASSSLHTSGAFGYGYTF.